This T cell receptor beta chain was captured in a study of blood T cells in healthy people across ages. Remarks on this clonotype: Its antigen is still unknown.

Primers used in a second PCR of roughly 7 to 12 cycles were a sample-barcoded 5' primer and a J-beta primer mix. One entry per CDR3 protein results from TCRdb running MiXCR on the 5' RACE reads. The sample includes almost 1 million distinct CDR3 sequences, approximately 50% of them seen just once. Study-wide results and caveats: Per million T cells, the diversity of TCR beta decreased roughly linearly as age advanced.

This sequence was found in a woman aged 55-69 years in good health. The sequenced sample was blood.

For the CDR3, the DNA is TGTGCCAGCAGTGTTGGCGCGGGTGGTGAGCAGTTCTTC. It codes for CASSVGAGGEQFF. The chain recombines TRBV27 with TRBJ2-1; D is perhaps TRBD2 (5 bases). The germline V and J ends were trimmed by 5 bases and 9 bases, with 14 bases remaining between them. The length of the CDR3 is 13 residues. Germline loops: CDR1 MNHEY, CDR2 SMNVEV (reference sequence).